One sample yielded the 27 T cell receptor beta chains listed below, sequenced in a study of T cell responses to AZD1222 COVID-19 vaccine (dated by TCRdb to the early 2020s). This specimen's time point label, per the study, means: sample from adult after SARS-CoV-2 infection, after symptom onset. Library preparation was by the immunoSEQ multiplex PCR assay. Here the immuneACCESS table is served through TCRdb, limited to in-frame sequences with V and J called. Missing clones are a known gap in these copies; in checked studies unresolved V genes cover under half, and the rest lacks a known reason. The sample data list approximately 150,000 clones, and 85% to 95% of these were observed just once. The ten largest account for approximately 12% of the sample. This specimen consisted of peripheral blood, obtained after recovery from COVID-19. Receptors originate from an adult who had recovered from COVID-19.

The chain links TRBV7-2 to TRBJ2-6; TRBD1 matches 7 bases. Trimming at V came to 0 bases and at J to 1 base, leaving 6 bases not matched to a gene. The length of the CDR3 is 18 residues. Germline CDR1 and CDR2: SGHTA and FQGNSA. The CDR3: CASSLASMGQSGANVLTF. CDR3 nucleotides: TGTGCCAGCAGCTTAGCCTCTATGGGACAGTCTGGGGCCAACGTCCTGACTTTC.

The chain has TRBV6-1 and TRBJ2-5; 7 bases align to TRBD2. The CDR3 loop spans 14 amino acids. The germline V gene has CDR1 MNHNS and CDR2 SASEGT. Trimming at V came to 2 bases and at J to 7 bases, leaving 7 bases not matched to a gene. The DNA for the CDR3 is TGTGCCAGCAGTGAAATAATATCGGGGGGGACCCAGTACTTC. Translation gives CASSEIISGGTQYF.

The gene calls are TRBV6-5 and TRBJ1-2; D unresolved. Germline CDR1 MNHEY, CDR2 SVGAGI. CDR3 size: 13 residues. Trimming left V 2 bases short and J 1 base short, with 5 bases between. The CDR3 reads CASSYNLNYGYTF. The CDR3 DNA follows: TGTGCCAGCAGTTACAACCTTAACTATGGCTACACCTTC.

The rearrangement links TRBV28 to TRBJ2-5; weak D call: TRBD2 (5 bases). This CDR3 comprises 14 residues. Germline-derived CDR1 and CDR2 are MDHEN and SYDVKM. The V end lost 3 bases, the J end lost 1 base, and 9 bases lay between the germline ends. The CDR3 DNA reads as TGTGCCAGCAGTTTCCCGGGGATCCAAGAGACCCAGTACTTC. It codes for CASSFPGIQETQYF.

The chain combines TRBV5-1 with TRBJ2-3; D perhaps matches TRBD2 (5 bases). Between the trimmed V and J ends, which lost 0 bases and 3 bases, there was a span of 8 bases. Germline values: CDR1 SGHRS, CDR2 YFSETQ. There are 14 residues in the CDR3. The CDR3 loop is CASSLGGYTDTQYF. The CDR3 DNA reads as TGCGCCAGCAGCTTGGGAGGGTATACAGATACGCAGTATTTT.

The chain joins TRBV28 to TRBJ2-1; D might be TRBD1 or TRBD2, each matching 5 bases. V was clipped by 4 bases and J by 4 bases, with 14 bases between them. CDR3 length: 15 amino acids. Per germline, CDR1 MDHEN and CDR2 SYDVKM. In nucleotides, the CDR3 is TGTGCCAGCAGTTCCTCCGGGACCCCGTACAATGAGCAGTTCTTC. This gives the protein CASSSSGTPYNEQFF.

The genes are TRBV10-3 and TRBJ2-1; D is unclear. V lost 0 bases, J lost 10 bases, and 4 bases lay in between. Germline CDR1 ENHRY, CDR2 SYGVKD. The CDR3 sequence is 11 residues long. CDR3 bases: TGTGCCATCAGTGAGTCGAGGGAGCAGTTCTTC. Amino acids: CAISESREQFF.

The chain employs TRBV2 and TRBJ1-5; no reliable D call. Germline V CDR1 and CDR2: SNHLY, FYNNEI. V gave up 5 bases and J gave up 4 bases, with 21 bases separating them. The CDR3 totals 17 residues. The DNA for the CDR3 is TGTGCCAGCAGTCCCGGGGTGACGGCAGGTAGAAATCAGCCCCAGCATTTT. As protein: CASSPGVTAGRNQPQHF. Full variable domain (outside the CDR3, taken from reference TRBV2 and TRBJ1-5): EPEVTQTPSHQVTQMGQEVILRCVPISNHLYFYWYRQILGQKVEFLVSFYNNEISEKSEIFDDQFSVERPDGSNFTLKIRSTKLEDSAMYFCASSPGVTAGRNQPQHFGDGTRLSIL.

CDR3 region: CASSETASNYGYTF. Here the CDR3 DNA reads TGTGCCAGTAGCGAGACAGCCTCTAACTATGGCTACACCTTC. The rearrangement joins TRBV19 to TRBJ1-2; D is possibly TRBD1 (5 bases). Germline V CDR1 and CDR2: LNHDA, SQIVND (reference sequence). The CDR3 is 14 residues long. V dropped 6 bases and J dropped 0 bases, with 11 bases sitting between them.

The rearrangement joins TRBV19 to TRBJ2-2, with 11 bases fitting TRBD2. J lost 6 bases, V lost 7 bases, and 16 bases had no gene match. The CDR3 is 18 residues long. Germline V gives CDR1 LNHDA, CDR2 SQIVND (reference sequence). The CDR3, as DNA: TGTGCCAGTAAGGGAGCGCGCCGTAGCGGGAGGGCCGCCGGGGAGCTGTTTTTT. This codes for CASKGARRSGRAAGELFF.

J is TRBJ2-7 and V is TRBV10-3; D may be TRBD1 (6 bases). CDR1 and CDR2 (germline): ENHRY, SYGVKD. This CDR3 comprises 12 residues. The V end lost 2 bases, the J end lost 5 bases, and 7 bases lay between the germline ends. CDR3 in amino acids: CAISERDNEQYF. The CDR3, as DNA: TGTGCCATCAGTGAGAGGGACAACGAGCAGTACTTC.

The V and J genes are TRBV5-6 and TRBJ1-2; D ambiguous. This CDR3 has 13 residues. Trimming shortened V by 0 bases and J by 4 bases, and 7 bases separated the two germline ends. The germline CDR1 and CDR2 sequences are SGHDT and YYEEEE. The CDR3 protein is CASSLGDPYGYTF. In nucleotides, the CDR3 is TGTGCCAGCAGCTTGGGGGATCCCTATGGCTACACCTTC.

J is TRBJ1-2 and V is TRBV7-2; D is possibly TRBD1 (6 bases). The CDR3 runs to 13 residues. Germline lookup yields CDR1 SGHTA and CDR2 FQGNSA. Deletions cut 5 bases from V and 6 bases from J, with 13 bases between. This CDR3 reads CASSRRGANGYTF. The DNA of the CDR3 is TGTGCCAGCAGCCGACGGGGGGCGAATGGCTACACCTTC.

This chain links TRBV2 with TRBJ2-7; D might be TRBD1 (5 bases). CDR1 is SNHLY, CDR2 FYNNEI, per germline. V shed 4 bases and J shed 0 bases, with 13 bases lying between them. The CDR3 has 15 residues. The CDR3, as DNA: TGTGCCAGCAGTGCTAAACGTGACAGCTCCTACGAGCAGTACTTC. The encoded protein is CASSAKRDSSYEQYF.

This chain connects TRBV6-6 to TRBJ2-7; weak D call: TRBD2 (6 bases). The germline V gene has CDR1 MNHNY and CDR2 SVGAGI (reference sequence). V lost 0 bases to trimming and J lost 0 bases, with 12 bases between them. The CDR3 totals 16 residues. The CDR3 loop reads CASSYSGGTSSYEQYF. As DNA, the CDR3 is TGTGCCAGCAGTTACTCAGGCGGGACCAGCTCCTACGAGCAGTACTTC.

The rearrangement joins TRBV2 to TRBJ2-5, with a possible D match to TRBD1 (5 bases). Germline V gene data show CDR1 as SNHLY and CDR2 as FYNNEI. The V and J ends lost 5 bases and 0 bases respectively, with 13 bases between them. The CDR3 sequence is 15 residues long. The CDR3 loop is CASSHRRSYQETQYF. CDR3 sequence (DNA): TGTGCCAGCAGTCACAGGAGATCGTACCAAGAGACCCAGTACTTC.

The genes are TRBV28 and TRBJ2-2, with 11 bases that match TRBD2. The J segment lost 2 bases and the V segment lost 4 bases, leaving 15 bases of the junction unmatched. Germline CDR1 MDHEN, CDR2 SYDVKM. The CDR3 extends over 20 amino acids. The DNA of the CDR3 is TGTGCCAGCAGTTCCCCGGGGTTTAGCGGGAGGGCCTATAACACCGGGGAGCTGTTTTTT. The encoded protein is CASSSPGFSGRAYNTGELFF.

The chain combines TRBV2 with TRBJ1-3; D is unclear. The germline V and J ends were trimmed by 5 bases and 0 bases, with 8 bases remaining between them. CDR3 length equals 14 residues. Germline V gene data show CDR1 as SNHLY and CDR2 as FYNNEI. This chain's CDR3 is CASSFSYSGNTIYF. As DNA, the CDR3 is TGTGCCAGCAGTTTCAGCTACTCTGGAAACACCATATATTTT. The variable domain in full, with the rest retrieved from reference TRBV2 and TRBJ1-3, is EPEVTQTPSHQVTQMGQEVILRCVPISNHLYFYWYRQILGQKVEFLVSFYNNEISEKSEIFDDQFSVERPDGSNFTLKIRSTKLEDSAMYFCASSFSYSGNTIYFGEGSWLTVV.

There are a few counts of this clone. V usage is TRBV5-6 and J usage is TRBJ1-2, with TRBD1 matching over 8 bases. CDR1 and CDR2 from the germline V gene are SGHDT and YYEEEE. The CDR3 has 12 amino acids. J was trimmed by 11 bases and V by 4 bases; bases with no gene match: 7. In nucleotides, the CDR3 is TGTGCCAGCAGCCCGGGACAGGCGGGATACACCTTC. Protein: CASSPGQAGYTF.

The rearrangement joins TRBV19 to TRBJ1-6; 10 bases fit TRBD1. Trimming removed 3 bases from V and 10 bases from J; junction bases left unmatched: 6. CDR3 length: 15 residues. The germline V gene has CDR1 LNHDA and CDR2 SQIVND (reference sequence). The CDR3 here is CASSIVDRGQSPLHF. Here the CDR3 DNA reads TGTGCCAGTAGTATTGTAGACAGGGGGCAATCACCCCTCCACTTT.

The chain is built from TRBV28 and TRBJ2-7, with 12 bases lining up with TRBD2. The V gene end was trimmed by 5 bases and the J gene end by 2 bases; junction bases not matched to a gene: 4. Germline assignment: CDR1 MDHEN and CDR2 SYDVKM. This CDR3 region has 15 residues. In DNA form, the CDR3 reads TGTGCCAGCAGTCCCTGGACTAGCGGGGCCTACGAGCAGTACTTC. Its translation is CASSPWTSGAYEQYF.

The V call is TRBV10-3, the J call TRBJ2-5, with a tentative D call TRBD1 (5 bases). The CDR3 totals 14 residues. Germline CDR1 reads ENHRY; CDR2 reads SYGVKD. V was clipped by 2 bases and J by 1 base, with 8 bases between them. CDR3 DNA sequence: TGTGCCATCAGTGAGACAGGACCCCAAGAGACCCAGTACTTC. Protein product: CAISETGPQETQYF.

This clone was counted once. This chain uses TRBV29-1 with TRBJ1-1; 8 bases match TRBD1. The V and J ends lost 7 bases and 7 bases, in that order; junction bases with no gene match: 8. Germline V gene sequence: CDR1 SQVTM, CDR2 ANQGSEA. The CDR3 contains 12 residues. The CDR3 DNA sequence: TGCAGCGCCGGGACAGGATCGAATGAAGCTTTCTTT. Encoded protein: CSAGTGSNEAFF.

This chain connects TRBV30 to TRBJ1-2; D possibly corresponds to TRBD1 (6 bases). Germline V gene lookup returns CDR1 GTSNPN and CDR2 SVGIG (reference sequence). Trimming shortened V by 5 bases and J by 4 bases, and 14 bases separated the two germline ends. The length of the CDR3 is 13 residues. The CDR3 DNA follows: TGTGCCTGGGCGGAGGGCAGGGGCTATGGCTACACCTTC. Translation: CAWAEGRGYGYTF.

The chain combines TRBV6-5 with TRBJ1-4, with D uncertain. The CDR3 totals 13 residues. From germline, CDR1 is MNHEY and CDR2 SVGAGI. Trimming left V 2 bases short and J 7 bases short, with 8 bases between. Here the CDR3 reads CASSYRSGEKLFF. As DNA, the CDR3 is TGTGCCAGCAGTTACAGGTCAGGTGAAAAACTGTTTTTT.

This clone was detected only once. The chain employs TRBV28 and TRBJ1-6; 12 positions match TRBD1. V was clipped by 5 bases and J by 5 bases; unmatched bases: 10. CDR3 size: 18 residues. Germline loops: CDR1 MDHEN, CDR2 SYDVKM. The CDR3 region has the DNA TGTGCCAGCAGTGCGGGGACAGGGGGCGCGCTAAATAATTCACCCCTCCACTTT. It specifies CASSAGTGGALNNSPLHF. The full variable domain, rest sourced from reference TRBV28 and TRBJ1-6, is DVKVTQSSRYLVKRTGEKVFLECVQDMDHENMFWYRQDPGLGLRLIYFSYDVKMKEKGDIPEGYSVSREKKERFSLILESASTNQTSMYLCASSAGTGGALNNSPLHFGNGTRLTVT.

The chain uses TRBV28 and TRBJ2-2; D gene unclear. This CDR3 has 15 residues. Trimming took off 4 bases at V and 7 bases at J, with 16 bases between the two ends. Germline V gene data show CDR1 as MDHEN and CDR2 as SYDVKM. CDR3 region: CASSSPGPSYGELFF. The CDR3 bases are TGTGCCAGCAGTTCACCGGGCCCCAGCTACGGGGAGCTGTTTTTT.